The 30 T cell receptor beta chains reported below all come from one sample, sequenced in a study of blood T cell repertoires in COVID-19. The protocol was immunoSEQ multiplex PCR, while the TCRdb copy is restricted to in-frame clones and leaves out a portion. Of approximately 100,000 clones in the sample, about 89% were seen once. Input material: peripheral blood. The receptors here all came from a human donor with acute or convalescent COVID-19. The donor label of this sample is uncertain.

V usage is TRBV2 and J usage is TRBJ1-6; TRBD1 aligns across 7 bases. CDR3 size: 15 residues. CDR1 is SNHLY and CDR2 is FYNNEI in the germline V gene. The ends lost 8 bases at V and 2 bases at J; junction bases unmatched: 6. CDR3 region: CASSKTGTYNSPLHF. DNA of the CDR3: TGTGCCAGCTCCAAGACAGGGACCTATAATTCACCCCTCCACTTT.

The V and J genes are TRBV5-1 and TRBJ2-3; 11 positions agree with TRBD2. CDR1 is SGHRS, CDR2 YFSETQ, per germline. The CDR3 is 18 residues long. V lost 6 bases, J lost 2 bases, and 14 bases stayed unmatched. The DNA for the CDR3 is TGCGCCAGCAAGGTCTCGGCTAGCGGGGGGACCTTCACAGATACGCAGTATTTT. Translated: CASKVSASGGTFTDTQYF. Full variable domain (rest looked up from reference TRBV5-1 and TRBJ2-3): KAGVTQTPRYLIKTRGQQVTLSCSPISGHRSVSWYQQTPGQGLQFLFEYFSETQRNKGNFPGRFSGRQFSNSRSEMNVSTLELGDSALYLCASKVSASGGTFTDTQYFGPGTRLTVL.

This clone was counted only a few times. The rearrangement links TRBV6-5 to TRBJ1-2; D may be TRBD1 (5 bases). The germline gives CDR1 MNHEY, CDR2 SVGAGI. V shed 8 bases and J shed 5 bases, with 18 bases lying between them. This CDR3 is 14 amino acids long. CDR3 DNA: TGTGCCAGCTACGGTAGGGGCGCCGGGTATGGCTACACCTTC. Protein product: CASYGRGAGYGYTF.

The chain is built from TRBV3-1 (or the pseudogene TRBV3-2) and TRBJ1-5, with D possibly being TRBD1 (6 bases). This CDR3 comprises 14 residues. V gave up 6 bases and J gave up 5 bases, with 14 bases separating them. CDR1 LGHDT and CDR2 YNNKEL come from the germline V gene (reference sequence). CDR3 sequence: CASSLRQGHQPQHF. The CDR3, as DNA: TGTGCCAGCAGTCTCCGCCAGGGGCATCAGCCCCAGCATTTT.

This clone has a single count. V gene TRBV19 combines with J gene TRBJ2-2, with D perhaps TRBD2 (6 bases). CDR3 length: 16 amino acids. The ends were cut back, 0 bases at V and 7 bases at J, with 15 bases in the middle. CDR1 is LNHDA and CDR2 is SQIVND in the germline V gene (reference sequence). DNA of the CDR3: TGTGCCAGTAGTATAGATGGAGGGAGGTATGGCGGGGAGCTGTTTTTT. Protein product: CASSIDGGRYGGELFF.

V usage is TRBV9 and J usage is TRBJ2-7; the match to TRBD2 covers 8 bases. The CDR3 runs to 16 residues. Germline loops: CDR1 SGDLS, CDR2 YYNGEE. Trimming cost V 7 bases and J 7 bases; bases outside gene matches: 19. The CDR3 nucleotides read TGTGCCAGCGGACCGTATCCGGGACACGGGGGGGGTGAGCAGTACTTC. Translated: CASGPYPGHGGGEQYF.

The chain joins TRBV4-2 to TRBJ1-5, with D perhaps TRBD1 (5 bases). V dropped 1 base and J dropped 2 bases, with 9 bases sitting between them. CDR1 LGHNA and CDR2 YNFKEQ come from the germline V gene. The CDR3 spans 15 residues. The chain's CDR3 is CASSQGRGGNQPQHF. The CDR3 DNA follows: TGTGCCAGCAGCCAAGGGCGGGGGGGCAATCAGCCCCAGCATTTT.

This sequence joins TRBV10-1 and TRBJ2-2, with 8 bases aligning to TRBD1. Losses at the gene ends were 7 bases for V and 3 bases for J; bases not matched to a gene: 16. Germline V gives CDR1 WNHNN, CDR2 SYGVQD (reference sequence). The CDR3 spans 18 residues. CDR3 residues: CASTRGSGQGPYTGELFF. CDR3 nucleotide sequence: TGCGCCAGCACCAGGGGCTCCGGACAGGGTCCCTACACCGGGGAGCTGTTTTTT.

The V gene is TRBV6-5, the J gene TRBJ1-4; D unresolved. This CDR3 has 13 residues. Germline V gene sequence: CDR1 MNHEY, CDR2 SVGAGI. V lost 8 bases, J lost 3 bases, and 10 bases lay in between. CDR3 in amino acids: CASGGLANEKLFF. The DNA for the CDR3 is TGTGCCAGCGGAGGGTTGGCTAATGAAAAACTGTTTTTT.

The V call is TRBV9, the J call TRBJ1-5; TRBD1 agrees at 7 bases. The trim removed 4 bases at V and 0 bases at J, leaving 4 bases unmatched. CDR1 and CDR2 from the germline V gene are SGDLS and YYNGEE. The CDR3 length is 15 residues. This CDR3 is CASSPGGYSNQPQHF. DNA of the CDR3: TGTGCCAGCAGCCCAGGGGGATATAGCAATCAGCCCCAGCATTTT.

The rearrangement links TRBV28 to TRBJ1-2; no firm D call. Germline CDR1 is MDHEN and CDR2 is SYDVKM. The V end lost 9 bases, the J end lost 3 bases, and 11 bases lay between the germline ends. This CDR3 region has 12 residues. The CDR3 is CASRSSYYGYTF. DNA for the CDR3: TGTGCCAGTCGAAGCTCTTACTATGGCTACACCTTC.

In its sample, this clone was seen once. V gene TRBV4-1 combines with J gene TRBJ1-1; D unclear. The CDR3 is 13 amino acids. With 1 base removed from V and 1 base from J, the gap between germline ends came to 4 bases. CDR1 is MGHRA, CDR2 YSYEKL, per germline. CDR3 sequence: CASSQVGNTEAFF. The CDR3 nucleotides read TGCGCCAGCAGCCAAGTCGGGAACACTGAAGCTTTCTTT.

The CDR3 spells CAISVKGGEPQHF. The CDR3 nucleotides are TGTGCCATCAGTGTGAAAGGGGGGGAGCCCCAGCATTTT. The chain has TRBV10-3 and TRBJ1-5; maybe TRBD1 (6 bases). V lost 4 bases to trimming and J lost 8 bases, with 12 bases between them. The CDR3 spans 13 residues. Germline CDR1 ENHRY, CDR2 SYGVKD.

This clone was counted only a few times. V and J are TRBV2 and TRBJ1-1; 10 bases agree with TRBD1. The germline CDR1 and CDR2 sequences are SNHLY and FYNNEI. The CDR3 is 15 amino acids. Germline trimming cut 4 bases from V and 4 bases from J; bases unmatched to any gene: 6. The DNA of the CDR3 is TGTGCCAGCAGTGTCGACAGGGGGCGGGGCACTGAAGCTTTCTTT. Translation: CASSVDRGRGTEAFF.

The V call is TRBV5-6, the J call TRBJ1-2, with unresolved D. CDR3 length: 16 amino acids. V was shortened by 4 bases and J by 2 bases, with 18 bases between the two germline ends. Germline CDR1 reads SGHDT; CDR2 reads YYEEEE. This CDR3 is CASSRGLLRSNYGYTF. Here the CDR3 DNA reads TGTGCCAGCAGCCGAGGGTTGCTCAGAAGCAACTATGGCTACACCTTC.

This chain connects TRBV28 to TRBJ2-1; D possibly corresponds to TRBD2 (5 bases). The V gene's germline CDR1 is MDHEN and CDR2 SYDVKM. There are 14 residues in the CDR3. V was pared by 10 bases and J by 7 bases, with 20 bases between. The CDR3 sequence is CAILGGSVWNEQFF. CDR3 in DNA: TGTGCCATCCTAGGTGGGAGCGTTTGGAATGAGCAGTTCTTC.

The CDR3 spells CASSLGQNTEAFF. Here the CDR3 DNA reads TGTGCCAGCAGCTTAGGACAGAACACTGAAGCTTTCTTT. The chain is built from TRBV7-2 and TRBJ1-1; no reliable D call. The germline V gene encodes CDR1 SGHTA and CDR2 FQGNSA. The V and J ends lost 1 base and 1 base respectively, with 4 bases between them. There are 13 residues in the CDR3.

CDR3 DNA: TGTGCCAGCAGCTTTAGTCAGGGATTCGGGGGCTACACCTTC. It yields the protein CASSFSQGFGGYTF. The genes are TRBV7-9 and TRBJ1-2; D possibly corresponds to TRBD1 (5 bases). CDR1 and CDR2 (germline): SEHNR, FQNEAQ (reference sequence). Trimming took off 3 bases at V and 8 bases at J, with 16 bases between the two ends. The length of the CDR3 is 14 residues.

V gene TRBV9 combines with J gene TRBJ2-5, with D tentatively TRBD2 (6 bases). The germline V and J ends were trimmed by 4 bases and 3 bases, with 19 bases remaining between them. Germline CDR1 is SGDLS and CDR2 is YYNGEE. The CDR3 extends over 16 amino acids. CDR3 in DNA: TGTGCCAGCAGCCCACCAGGGACTTCACGTAAAGAGACCCAGTACTTC. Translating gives CASSPPGTSRKETQYF.

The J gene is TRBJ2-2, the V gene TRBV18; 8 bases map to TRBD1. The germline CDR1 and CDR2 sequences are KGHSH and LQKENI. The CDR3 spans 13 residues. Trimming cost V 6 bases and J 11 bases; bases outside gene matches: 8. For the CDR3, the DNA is TGTGCCAGCTCCCCGGGACAGGCCTCCGAGCTGTTTTTT. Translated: CASSPGQASELFF.

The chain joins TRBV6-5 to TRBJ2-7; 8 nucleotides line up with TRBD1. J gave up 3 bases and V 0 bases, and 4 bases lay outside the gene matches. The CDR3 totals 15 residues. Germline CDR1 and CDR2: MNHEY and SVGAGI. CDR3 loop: CASSYSTGQDYEQYF. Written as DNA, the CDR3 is TGTGCCAGCAGTTACTCGACGGGACAGGACTACGAGCAGTACTTC.

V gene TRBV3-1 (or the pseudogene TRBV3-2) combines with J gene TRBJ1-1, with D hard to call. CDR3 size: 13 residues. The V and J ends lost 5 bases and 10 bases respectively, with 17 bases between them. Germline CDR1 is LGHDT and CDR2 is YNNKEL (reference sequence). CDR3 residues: CASSFGVAVGAFF. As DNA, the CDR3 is TGTGCCAGCAGCTTTGGCGTTGCGGTCGGAGCTTTCTTT.

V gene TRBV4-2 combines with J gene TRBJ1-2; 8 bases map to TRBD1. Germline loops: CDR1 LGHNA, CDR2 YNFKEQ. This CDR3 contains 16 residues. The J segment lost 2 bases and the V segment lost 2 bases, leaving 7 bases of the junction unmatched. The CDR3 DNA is TGTGCCAGCAGCCAACACCCGGACAGGGTGAACTATGGCTACACCTTC. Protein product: CASSQHPDRVNYGYTF.

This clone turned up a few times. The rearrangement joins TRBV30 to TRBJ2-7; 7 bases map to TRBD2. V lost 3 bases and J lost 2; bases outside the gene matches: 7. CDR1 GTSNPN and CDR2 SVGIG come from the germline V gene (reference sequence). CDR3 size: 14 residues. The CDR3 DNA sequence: TGTGCCTGGAGGAAAACCCGGGGGGCCTACGAGCAGTACTTC. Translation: CAWRKTRGAYEQYF.

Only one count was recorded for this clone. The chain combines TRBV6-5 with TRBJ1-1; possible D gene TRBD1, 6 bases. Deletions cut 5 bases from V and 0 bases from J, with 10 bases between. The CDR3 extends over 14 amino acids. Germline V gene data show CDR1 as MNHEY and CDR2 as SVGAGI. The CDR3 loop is CASSHRDLNTEAFF. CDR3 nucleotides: TGTGCCAGCAGTCACAGGGACCTGAACACTGAAGCTTTCTTT.

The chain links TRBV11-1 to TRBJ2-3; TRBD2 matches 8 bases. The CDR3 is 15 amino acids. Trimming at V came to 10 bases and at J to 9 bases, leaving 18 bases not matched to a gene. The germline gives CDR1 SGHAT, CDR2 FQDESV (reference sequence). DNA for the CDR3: TGTGCCACCACTCCGGGACTAGAGGACACTGGCACGCAGTATTTT. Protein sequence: CATTPGLEDTGTQYF. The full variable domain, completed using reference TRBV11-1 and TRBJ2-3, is EAEVAQSPRYKITEKSQAVAFWCDPISGHATLYWYRQILGQGPELLVQFQDESVVDDSQLPKDRFSAERLKGVDSTLKIQPAELGDSAMYLCATTPGLEDTGTQYFGPGTRLTVL.

The DNA for the CDR3 is TGTGCCAGCTCACGAGGACAGGGGGGGGCTCAGCCCCAGCATTTT. It specifies CASSRGQGGAQPQHF. The rearrangement uses TRBV18 and TRBJ1-5; 10 nucleotides line up with TRBD1. This CDR3 is 15 amino acids long. CDR1 is KGHSH and CDR2 is LQKENI in the germline V gene. Trimming at V came to 4 bases and at J to 6 bases, leaving 6 bases not matched to a gene.

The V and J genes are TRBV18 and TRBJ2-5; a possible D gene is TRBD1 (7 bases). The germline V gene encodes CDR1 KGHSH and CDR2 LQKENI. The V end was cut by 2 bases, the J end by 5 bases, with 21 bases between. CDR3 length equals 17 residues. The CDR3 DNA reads TGTGCCAGCTCACCAGGCGTGGGGGAGGACAGGAGTGAGACCCAGTACTTC. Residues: CASSPGVGEDRSETQYF.

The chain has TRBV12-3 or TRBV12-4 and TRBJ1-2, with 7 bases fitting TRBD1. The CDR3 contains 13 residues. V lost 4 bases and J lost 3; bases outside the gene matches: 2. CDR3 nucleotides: TGTGCCAGCAGTTCCGGGACAGACTATGGCTACACCTTC. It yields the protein CASSSGTDYGYTF.

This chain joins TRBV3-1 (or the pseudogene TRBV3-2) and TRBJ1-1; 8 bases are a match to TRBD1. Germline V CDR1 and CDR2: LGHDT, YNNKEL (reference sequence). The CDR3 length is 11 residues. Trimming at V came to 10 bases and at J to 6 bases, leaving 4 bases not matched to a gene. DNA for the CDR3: TGTGCCACTCGGACAGGGCCTGAAGCTTTCTTT. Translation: CATRTGPEAFF.